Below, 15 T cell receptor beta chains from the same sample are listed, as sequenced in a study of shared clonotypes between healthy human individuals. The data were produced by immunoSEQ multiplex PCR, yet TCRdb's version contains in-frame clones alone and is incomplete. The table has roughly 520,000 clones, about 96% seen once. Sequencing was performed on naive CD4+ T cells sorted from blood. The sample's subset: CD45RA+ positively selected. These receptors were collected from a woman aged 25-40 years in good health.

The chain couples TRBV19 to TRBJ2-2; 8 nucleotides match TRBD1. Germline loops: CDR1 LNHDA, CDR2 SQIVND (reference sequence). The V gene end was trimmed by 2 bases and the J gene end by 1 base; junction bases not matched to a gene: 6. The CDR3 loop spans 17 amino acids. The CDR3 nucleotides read TGTGCCAGTAGTATAAGAAGGGGGACAGGGAACACCGGGGAGCTGTTTTTT. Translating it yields CASSIRRGTGNTGELFF.

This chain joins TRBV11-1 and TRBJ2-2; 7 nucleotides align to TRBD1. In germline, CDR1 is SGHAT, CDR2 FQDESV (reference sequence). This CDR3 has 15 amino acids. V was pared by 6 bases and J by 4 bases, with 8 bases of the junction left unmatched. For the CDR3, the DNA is TGTGCCAGCAGACAGACAGGGTTGGTCACCGGGGAGCTGTTTTTT. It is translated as CASRQTGLVTGELFF.

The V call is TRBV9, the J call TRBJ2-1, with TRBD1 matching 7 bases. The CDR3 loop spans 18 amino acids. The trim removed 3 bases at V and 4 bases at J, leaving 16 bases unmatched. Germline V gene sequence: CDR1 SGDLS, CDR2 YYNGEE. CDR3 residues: CASSARGVDRSGYNEQFF. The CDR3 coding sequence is TGTGCCAGCAGCGCGCGTGGGGTGGACAGGTCGGGGTACAATGAGCAGTTCTTC. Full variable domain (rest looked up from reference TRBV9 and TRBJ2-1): DSGVTQTPKHLITATGQRVTLRCSPRSGDLSVYWYQQSLDQGLQFLIQYYNGEERAKGNILERFSAQQFPDLHSELNLSSLELGDSALYFCASSARGVDRSGYNEQFFGPGTRLTVL.

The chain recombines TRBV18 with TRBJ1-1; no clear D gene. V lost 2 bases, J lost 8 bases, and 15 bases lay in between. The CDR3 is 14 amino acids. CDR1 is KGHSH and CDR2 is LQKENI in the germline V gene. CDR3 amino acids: CASSPGTSQREAFF. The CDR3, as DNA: TGTGCCAGCTCACCAGGTACTTCCCAACGCGAAGCTTTCTTT.

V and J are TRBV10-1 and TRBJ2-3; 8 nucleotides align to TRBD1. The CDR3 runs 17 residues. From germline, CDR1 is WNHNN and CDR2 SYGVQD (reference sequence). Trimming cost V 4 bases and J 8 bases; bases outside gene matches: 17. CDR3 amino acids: CASSAHGTGLRDGTQYF. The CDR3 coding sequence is TGCGCCAGCAGTGCTCACGGGACAGGCCTTAGGGATGGTACGCAGTATTTT.

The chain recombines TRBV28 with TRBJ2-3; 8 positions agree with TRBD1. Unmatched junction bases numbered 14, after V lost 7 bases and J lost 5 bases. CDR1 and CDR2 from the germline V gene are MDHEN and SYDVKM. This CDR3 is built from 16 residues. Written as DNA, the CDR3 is TGTGCCAGCACCCCCAGGGGGCTTCTGAGGGGAGATACGCAGTATTTT. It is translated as CASTPRGLLRGDTQYF.

The CDR3 coding sequence is TGTGCCAGCAATCAGCAGGGAGGGACAGATACGCAGTATTTT. This sequence encodes CASNQQGGTDTQYF. The V call is TRBV28, the J call TRBJ2-3, with 7 bases fitting TRBD2. V shed 7 bases, J shed 3 bases, and the junction held 7 bases outside the gene matches. The CDR3 totals 14 residues. The germline V gene encodes CDR1 MDHEN and CDR2 SYDVKM.

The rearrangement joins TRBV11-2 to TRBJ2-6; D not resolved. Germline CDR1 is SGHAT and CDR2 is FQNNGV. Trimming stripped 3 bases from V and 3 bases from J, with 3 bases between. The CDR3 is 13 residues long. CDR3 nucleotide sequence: TGTGCCAGCAGCTTGTATGGGGCCAACGTCCTGACTTTC. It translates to CASSLYGANVLTF.

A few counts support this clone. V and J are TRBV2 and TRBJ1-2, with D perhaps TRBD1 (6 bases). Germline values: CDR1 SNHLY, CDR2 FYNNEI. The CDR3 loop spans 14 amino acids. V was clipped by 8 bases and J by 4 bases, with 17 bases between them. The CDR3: CASVPDSTAYGYTF. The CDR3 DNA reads TGTGCCAGCGTCCCGGACAGCACAGCCTATGGCTACACCTTC.

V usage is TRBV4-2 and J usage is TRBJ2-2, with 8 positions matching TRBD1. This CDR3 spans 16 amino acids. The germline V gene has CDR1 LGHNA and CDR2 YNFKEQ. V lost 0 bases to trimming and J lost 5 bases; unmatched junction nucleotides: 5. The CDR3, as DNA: TGTGCCAGCAGCCAAGATAGGACAGGGAGTACCGGGGAGCTGTTTTTT. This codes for CASSQDRTGSTGELFF.

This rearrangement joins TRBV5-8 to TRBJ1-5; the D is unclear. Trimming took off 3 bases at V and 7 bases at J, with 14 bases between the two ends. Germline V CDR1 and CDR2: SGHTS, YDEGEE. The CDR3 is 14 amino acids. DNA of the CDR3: TGTGCCAGCAGCTACGGATCGGCCGGCCAGCCCCAGCATTTT. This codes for CASSYGSAGQPQHF.

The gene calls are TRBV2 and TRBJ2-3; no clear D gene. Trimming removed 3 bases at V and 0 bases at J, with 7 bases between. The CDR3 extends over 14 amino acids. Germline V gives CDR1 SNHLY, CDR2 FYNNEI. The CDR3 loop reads CASSEVGSTDTQYF. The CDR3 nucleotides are TGTGCCAGCAGTGAGGTCGGAAGCACAGATACGCAGTATTTT.

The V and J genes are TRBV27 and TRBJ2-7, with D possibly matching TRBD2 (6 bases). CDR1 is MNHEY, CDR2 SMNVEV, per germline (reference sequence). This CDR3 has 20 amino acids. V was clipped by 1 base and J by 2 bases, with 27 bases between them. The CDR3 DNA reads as TGTGCCAGCAGTTTATTCCACAGGAGTGACCTGAGGGAGGAACCCTACGAGCAGTACTTC. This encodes CASSLFHRSDLREEPYEQYF.

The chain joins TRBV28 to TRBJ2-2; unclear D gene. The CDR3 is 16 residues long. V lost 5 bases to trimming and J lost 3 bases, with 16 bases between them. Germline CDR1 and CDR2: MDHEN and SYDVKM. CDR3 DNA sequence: TGTGCCAGCAGTCCCCGATACCGAGGAGACACCGGGGAGCTGTTTTTT. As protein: CASSPRYRGDTGELFF.

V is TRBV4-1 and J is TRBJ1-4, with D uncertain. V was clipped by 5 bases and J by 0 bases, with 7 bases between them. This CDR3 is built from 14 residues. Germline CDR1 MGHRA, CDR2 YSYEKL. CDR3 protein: CASSDRTTNEKLFF. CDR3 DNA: TGCGCCAGCAGCGATCGGACAACTAATGAAAAACTGTTTTTT.